These 23 T cell receptor beta chains were all obtained from the same sample, sequenced in a study of T-cell reconstitution after alpha-beta-depleted transplantation in children (TCRdb year 2016). The treatment or condition tag for this specimen amounts to: allogeneic hematopoietic cell transplantation with graft depleted of TCRalphabeta T cells and CD19 B cells. Libraries came from PCR. Sequencing was carried out with an Illumina HiSeq 2500. TCR libraries were prepared with molecular barcoding, using unique molecular identifiers to normalize TCRbeta repertoire quantification. In-frame beta chains were kept once TCRdb had trimmed the public reads at Q25 with fastp and called clones with MiXCR. Duplicate CDR3 protein sequences are folded into a single record with the most common DNA and genes. The sample has more than 400,000 distinct CDR3 sequences on record, 11% of them singletons. The ten largest account for around 13% of the sample.

This sample comprised PBMCs, mostly from graft donor cells, obtained 180 days after TCRalphabeta/CD19-depleted stem cell transplant. Receptor source: a female patient between 2 and 15 years old who had a stem cell transplant for aplastic anemia, so the T cells may come from the graft donor.

The CDR3 sequence: CASSFRVGQNTEAFF. The CDR3 DNA follows: TGCGCCAGCAGCTTCAGGGTCGGACAGAACACTGAAGCTTTCTTT. V usage is TRBV5-1 and J usage is TRBJ1-1; possible D gene TRBD1, 5 bases. Germline lookup yields CDR1 SGHRS and CDR2 YFSETQ. CDR3 length: 15 amino acids. V lost 2 bases and J lost 1, with 12 bases in between.

This clonotype was observed a handful of times. This chain joins TRBV15 and TRBJ2-5, with D maybe TRBD2 (6 bases). CDR3 length: 15 residues. Germline V gene lookup returns CDR1 LNHNV and CDR2 YYDKDF (reference sequence). Trimming pared 3 bases from V and 2 bases from J, leaving 13 bases between. The CDR3 spells CATSSVSGLQETQYF. The CDR3 bases are TGTGCCACCAGCAGCGTTAGCGGACTACAAGAGACCCAGTACTTC.

Ten or more counts support this clonotype. V gene TRBV12-3 or TRBV12-4 combines with J gene TRBJ2-3; D is tentatively TRBD1 or TRBD2 (5 bases each). The CDR3 has 16 amino acids. Trimming shortened V by 6 bases and J by 1 base, and 17 bases separated the two germline ends. The CDR3 here is CASSPRGGGGTDTQYF. Here the CDR3 DNA reads TGTGCCAGCAGCCCTAGGGGCGGAGGTGGCACAGATACGCAGTATTTT.

The genes are TRBV29-1 and TRBJ2-1, with TRBD2 matching 12 bases. The CDR3 contains 14 residues. Germline CDR1 SQVTM, CDR2 ANQGSEA. Trimming cost V 4 bases and J 15 bases; bases outside gene matches: 13. In DNA form, the CDR3 reads TGCAGCGTTGCTCGGACTAGCGGGGACCGGAGCCCGTTCTTC. This gives the protein CSVARTSGDRSPFF.

The table lists this clonotype with a few counts. The chain joins TRBV3-1 to TRBJ2-1, with TRBD2 matching 10 bases. Germline V gene lookup returns CDR1 LGHDT and CDR2 YNNKEL (reference sequence). The ends lost 0 bases at V and 7 bases at J; junction bases unmatched: 15. This CDR3 has 19 amino acids. The CDR3 is CASSQDGLAGVLNGNEQFF. The CDR3 nucleotides read TGTGCCAGCAGCCAAGACGGCCTAGCGGGAGTTCTAAACGGGAATGAGCAGTTCTTC.

This clonotype was picked up a small number of times. The chain carries TRBV9 and TRBJ2-1, with a tentative D call TRBD2 (5 bases). The CDR3 length is 14 residues. Germline V CDR1 and CDR2: SGDLS, YYNGEE. V lost 5 bases, J lost 0 bases, and 9 bases lay in between. The CDR3 DNA follows: TGTGCCAGCAGGAGCGGAGGCTCCTACAATGAGCAGTTCTTC. It specifies CASRSGGSYNEQFF.

The chain recombines TRBV19 with TRBJ1-1; D is perhaps TRBD1 (5 bases). This CDR3 region has 13 residues. Germline values: CDR1 LNHDA, CDR2 SQIVND (reference sequence). Trimming cost V 6 bases and J 10 bases, with 18 bases left between them. The DNA of the CDR3 is TGTGCCAGTAGCCCGGGGACTCCTGCTGGAGCTTTCTTT. The encoded protein is CASSPGTPAGAFF.

This chain joins TRBV28 and TRBJ1-5; possibly TRBD1 for D (5 bases). Deletions cut 8 bases from V and 0 bases from J, with 14 bases between. The CDR3 consists of 15 residues. The germline V gene encodes CDR1 MDHEN and CDR2 SYDVKM. The CDR3 protein is CASGTTDYSNQPQHF. In DNA, the CDR3 is TGTGCCAGCGGTACGACAGATTATAGCAATCAGCCCCAGCATTTT.

This clonotype was detected only a few times. The germline gene is not matched at one end of the junction; a read error may be the cause. The J gene is TRBJ2-3, the V gene TRBV5-6; tentative D call: TRBD2 (6 bases). This CDR3 is built from 15 residues. Germline CDR1 is SGHDT and CDR2 is YYEEEE. The CDR3 region is CASSLRRDSPLRVHF. The CDR3 nucleotides read TGTGCCAGCAGCTTACGTAGGGACTCTCCTTTACGAGTGCATTTT.

There are a few counts of this clonotype. This chain joins TRBV6-5 and TRBJ2-1; TRBD2 matches 13 bases. Germline V gives CDR1 MNHEY, CDR2 SVGAGI. V shed 0 bases and J 3 bases; nucleotides not matched to a gene: 2. This CDR3 spans 17 amino acids. The CDR3 DNA follows: TGTGCCAGCAGTTACTCGGGACTAGCGGGGATCTACAATGAGCAGTTCTTC. Translating it yields CASSYSGLAGIYNEQFF.

This clonotype was counted between two and nine times. The chain links TRBV7-8 to TRBJ2-1; 10 positions agree with TRBD2. This CDR3 region has 14 residues. The germline gives CDR1 SGHVS, CDR2 FQNEAQ. With V trimmed by 4 bases and J by 5 bases, 2 bases remained unmatched. CDR3 residues: CASSSLAGNNEQFF. The DNA for the CDR3 is TGTGCCAGCAGCTCACTAGCGGGGAACAATGAGCAGTTCTTC.

The sample holds a few counts of this clonotype. This sequence joins TRBV24-1 and TRBJ2-2; TRBD2 agrees at 13 bases. With 4 bases clipped from V and 4 bases from J, the junction kept 5 bases outside the gene matches. This CDR3 has 17 residues. CDR1 is KGHDR and CDR2 is SFDVKD in the germline V gene. The CDR3 coding sequence is TGTGCCACCAGTGACCAGGGACTAGCGGGGTTCACCGGGGAGCTGTTTTTT. This codes for CATSDQGLAGFTGELFF.

At least ten counts were recorded for this clonotype. The chain recombines TRBV7-2 with TRBJ1-4, with no clear D. Trimming stripped 4 bases from V and 8 bases from J, with 11 bases between. This CDR3 is built from 13 residues. The germline V gene has CDR1 SGHTA and CDR2 FQGNSA. The CDR3, as DNA: TGTGCCAGCAGCTCCATCCCCGTGGAAAAACTGTTTTTT. Translation gives CASSSIPVEKLFF.

This clonotype was detected only a few times. The chain combines TRBV10-3 with TRBJ2-7; D is unclear. Germline CDR1 and CDR2: ENHRY and SYGVKD. V was clipped by 4 bases and J by 5 bases, with 15 bases between them. CDR3 length: 14 residues. CDR3 in DNA: TGTGCCATCAGTGTAAGTCAGGCTGGCCACGAGCAGTACTTC. Residues: CAISVSQAGHEQYF.

The V and J genes are TRBV15 and TRBJ2-5; no firm D call. The CDR3 is made up of 14 amino acids. Germline CDR1 and CDR2: LNHNV and YYDKDF (reference sequence). Trimming stripped 5 bases from V and 3 bases from J, with 13 bases between. The CDR3, as DNA: TGTGCCACCAGCCTTTACACCAGAGAAGAGACCCAGTACTTC. Protein sequence: CATSLYTREETQYF. The complete variable domain, with remaining parts taken from reference TRBV15 and TRBJ2-5, reads DAMVIQNPRYQVTQFGKPVTLSCSQTLNHNVMYWYQQKSSQAPKLLFHYYDKDFNNEADTPDNFQSRRPNTSFCFLDIRSPGLGDTAMYLCATSLYTREETQYFGPGTRLLVL.

This clonotype was seen only a few times. The chain combines TRBV27 with TRBJ2-1, with a weak D call TRBD2 (5 bases). The germline gives CDR1 MNHEY, CDR2 SMNVEV (reference sequence). The V end was cut by 8 bases, the J end by 2 bases, with 13 bases between. The CDR3 is 14 amino acids. The DNA for the CDR3 is TGTGCCAGCGGGATACTAGACGCCTACAATGAGCAGTTCTTC. Amino acids: CASGILDAYNEQFF.

This chain links TRBV4-3 with TRBJ2-3, with a possible D match to TRBD2 (6 bases). Trimming removed 0 bases at V and 6 bases at J, with 13 bases between. This CDR3 has 15 residues. Per the germline V gene, CDR1 is LGHNA and CDR2 is YSLEER. DNA of the CDR3: TGCGCCAGCAGCCAAGACCCTCGGGACTCCGATACGCAGTATTTT. Amino acid sequence: CASSQDPRDSDTQYF.

The chain recombines TRBV4-1 with TRBJ1-1; no definite D call. The CDR3 extends over 16 amino acids. V lost 0 bases, J lost 10 bases, and 21 bases lay in between. The V gene's germline CDR1 is MGHRA and CDR2 YSYEKL. In DNA, the CDR3 is TGCGCCAGCAGCCAAGATCTGACACTTGAAGCCCCTGGAGCTTTCTTT. It codes for CASSQDLTLEAPGAFF.

This clonotype was detected only a few times. This chain links TRBV7-2 with TRBJ2-1; 8 nucleotides align to TRBD2. After removal of 5 bases from V and 0 bases from J, the junction contained 6 bases not matched to a gene. CDR1 is SGHTA and CDR2 is FQGNSA in the germline V gene. The CDR3 loop spans 16 amino acids. The CDR3 DNA sequence: TGTGCCAGCAGCCTCCCGGGGGGGAGCTCCTACAATGAGCAGTTCTTC. It encodes CASSLPGGSSYNEQFF.

This chain uses TRBV7-9 with TRBJ1-5, with D perhaps matching TRBD1 (6 bases). V was shortened by 9 bases and J by 2 bases, with 23 bases between the two germline ends. The length of the CDR3 is 17 residues. In germline, CDR1 is SEHNR, CDR2 FQNEAQ (reference sequence). The DNA for the CDR3 is TGTGCCAGAGAGGGGGGACGAAAGAGGATCGGCAATCAGCCCCAGCATTTT. Translating gives CAREGGRKRIGNQPQHF.

This clonotype was detected only a few times. J is TRBJ1-1 and V is TRBV7-2; D is undetermined. This CDR3 has 15 amino acids. CDR1 and CDR2 from the germline V gene are SGHTA and FQGNSA. V was trimmed by 1 base and J by 0 bases, leaving 9 bases between them. CDR3 amino acids: CASSLGVLVNTEAFF. Here the CDR3 DNA reads TGTGCCAGCAGCTTAGGGGTTCTGGTGAACACTGAAGCTTTCTTT.

The rearrangement joins TRBV15 to TRBJ1-1; possible D gene TRBD1, 6 bases. The CDR3 extends over 13 amino acids. The V gene's germline CDR1 is LNHNV and CDR2 YYDKDF (reference sequence). V gave up 9 bases and J gave up 1 base, with 12 bases separating them. Here the CDR3 reads CATMGTSNTEAFF. As DNA, the CDR3 is TGTGCCACGATGGGGACATCGAACACTGAAGCTTTCTTT.

This clonotype has only one observation. V usage is TRBV6-1 and J usage is TRBJ1-4, with 8 bases aligning to TRBD1. V was clipped by 6 bases and J by 0 bases; unmatched bases: 9. The CDR3 sequence is 17 residues long. In germline, CDR1 is MNHNS, CDR2 SASEGT. The CDR3 spells CASREQGAWATNEKLFF. CDR3 nucleotide sequence: TGTGCCAGCAGGGAGCAGGGGGCATGGGCAACTAATGAAAAACTGTTTTTT.